This TCR beta chain was profiled in a study of CXCR3-negative and CXCR3-positive naive CD8 T cells. Study observations and caveats: Naive CXCR3-positive cells had TRB CDR3s more hydrophobic than those of CXCR3-negative naive cells. Memory CD8+ T cell repertoires were far less diverse than both naive subsets.

The TRB cDNA libraries were prepared by 5' RACE with UMI labels. TCRdb reprocessed the 5' RACE reads, with one entry per CDR3 protein and no DNA. This repertoire includes under 150,000 distinct CDR3 sequences. About this clonotype itself: Its antigen remains unknown.

The CDR3 covers 17 residues. The chain is built from TRBV12-3 or TRBV12-4 and TRBJ2-1. The sample consisted of naive CXCR3+ CD8+ T cells from blood. Noted subset: CD45RO-CCR7+CD27+CD95- naive CD8+ T cells expressing CXCR3 (TNR3+). The sequence derives from a human donor in good health. Some clones in this sample may be carry-over from other donors' samples. The CDR3 protein is CASSPLHGSSSYNEQFF.